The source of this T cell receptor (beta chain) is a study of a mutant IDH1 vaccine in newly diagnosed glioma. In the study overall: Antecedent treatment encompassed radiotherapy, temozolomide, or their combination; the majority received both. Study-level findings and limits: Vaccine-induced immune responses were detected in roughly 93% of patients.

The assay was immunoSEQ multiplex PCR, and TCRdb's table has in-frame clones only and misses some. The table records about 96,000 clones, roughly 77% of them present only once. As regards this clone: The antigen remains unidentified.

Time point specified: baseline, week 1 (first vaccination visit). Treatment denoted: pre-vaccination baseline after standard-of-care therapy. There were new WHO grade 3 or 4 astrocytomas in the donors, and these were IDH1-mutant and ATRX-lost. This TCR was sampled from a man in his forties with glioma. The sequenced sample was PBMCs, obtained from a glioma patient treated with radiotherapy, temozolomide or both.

This CDR3 is CASSRTASGSYEQYF. The CDR3 nucleotides are TGTGCCAGCAGCAGGACAGCCTCGGGCTCCTACGAGCAGTACTTC. This chain connects TRBV9 to TRBJ2-7; D might be TRBD1 (6 bases). Germline CDR1 SGDLS, CDR2 YYNGEE. This CDR3 region has 15 residues. Trimming removed 4 bases from V and 0 bases from J, with 14 bases in between.